In its sample, the clone carrying this T cell receptor (beta chain) was seen once. This sample was taken from a study of technical replicates of blood from a few donors. Generated by immunoSEQ multiplex PCR, the TCRdb table keeps only in-frame clones and is missing some. The sample has tens of thousands of clones; about 95% are singletons. The CDR3 covers 12 residues. Trimming shortened V by 6 bases and J by 4 bases, and 9 bases separated the two germline ends. Germline V gene lookup returns CDR1 MDHEN and CDR2 SYDVKM. The clonotype comes from a human donor in good health. Some clones in this sample may be carry-over from other donors' samples. V gene TRBV28 combines with J gene TRBJ1-2; the D gene is possibly TRBD1 (5 bases). The sequenced material came from PBMCs. This CDR3 reads CASRVTAYGYTF. Written as DNA, the CDR3 is TGTGCCAGCAGGGTGACAGCCTATGGCTACACCTTC.